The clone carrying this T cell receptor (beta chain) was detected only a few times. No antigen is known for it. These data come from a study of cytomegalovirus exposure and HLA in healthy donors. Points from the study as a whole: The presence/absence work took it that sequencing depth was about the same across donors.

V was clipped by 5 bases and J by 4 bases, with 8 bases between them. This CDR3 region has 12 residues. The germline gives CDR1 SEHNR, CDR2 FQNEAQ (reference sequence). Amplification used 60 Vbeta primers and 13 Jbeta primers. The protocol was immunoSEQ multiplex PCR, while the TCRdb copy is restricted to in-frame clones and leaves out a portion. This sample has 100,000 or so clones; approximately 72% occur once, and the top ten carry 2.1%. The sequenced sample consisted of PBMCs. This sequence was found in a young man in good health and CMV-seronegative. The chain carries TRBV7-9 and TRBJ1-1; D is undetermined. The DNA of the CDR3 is TGTGCCAGCAGCCGCGGCCCCACTGAAGCTTTCTTT. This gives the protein CASSRGPTEAFF.